This is a list of T cell receptor beta chains from one sample in a study of early T cells in non-severe SARS-CoV-2 infection. TCRdb reprocessed the 5' RACE reads via MiXCR and lists one record per CDR3 protein. The data hold some 57,000 distinct CDR3 sequences, with about 10% observed a single time. Material: whole blood. These receptor sequences come from an adult who was a healthcare worker with PCR-confirmed SARS-CoV-2 infection or an uninfected control (not recorded which). Both conserved end residues are part of each CDR3. D genes are given only for firm matches. Expanded clones are given a class, and other clones once, few, many or no size at all.

j_call: TRBJ1-3
d_call: -
clone_size: -
v_call: TRBV30
cdr3_aa: CAWSAKTPGTGNTIYF
cdr3_nt: TGTGCCTGGAGTGCCAAGACCCCAGGAACTGGAAACACCATATATTTT

j_call: TRBJ2-1
d_call: -
clone_size: many
v_call: TRBV5-1
cdr3_aa: CASSSRGTYNEQFF
cdr3_nt: TGCGCCAGCAGTTCGCGGGGAACCTACAATGAGCAGTTCTTC

j_call: TRBJ2-1
d_call: TRBD2
clone_size: -
v_call: TRBV6-2/TRBV6-3
cdr3_aa: CASSFSTSGGNEQFF
cdr3_nt: TGTGCCAGCAGTTTCTCCACTAGCGGGGGTAATGAGCAGTTCTTC

j_call: TRBJ2-2
d_call: TRBD1
clone_size: -
v_call: TRBV6-2/TRBV6-3
cdr3_aa: CASSYGPFRDRDSGELFF
cdr3_nt: TGTGCCAGCAGTTACGGGCCTTTTCGGGACAGGGATTCCGGGGAGCTGTTTTTT

j_call: TRBJ2-1
d_call: TRBD2
clone_size: many
v_call: TRBV7-9
cdr3_aa: CASSQSGGRPFF
cdr3_nt: TGTGCCAGCAGCCAGTCGGGAGGCCGACCGTTCTTC

j_call: TRBJ2-1
d_call: TRBD2
clone_size: few
v_call: TRBV11-2
cdr3_aa: CASSFLAGGLVSSYNEQFF
cdr3_nt: TGTGCCAGCAGCTTTTTAGCGGGGGGCCTCGTAAGCTCCTACAATGAGCAGTTCTTC

j_call: TRBJ1-2
d_call: -
clone_size: -
v_call: TRBV20-1
cdr3_aa: CSARDQRGYRYTF
cdr3_nt: TGCAGTGCTAGAGATCAGCGGGGTTATCGCTACACCTTC

j_call: TRBJ1-1
d_call: TRBD1
clone_size: -
v_call: TRBV3-1
cdr3_aa: CASSLGQGQTEAFF
cdr3_nt: TGTGCCAGCAGCCTGGGACAGGGGCAAACTGAAGCTTTCTTT

j_call: TRBJ1-4
d_call: -
clone_size: -
v_call: TRBV5-5
cdr3_aa: CASSLSAGATNEKLFF
cdr3_nt: TGTGCCAGCAGCTTGTCGGCAGGAGCAACTAATGAAAAACTGTTTTTT

j_call: TRBJ2-5
d_call: -
clone_size: many
v_call: TRBV11-2
cdr3_aa: CASSELRLQETQYF
cdr3_nt: TGTGCCAGCAGCGAACTACGGCTTCAAGAGACCCAGTACTTC

j_call: TRBJ2-1
d_call: -
clone_size: few
v_call: TRBV29-1
cdr3_aa: CSVEGRGSYNEQFF
cdr3_nt: TGCAGCGTTGAAGGGAGGGGATCCTACAATGAGCAGTTCTTC

j_call: TRBJ1-1
d_call: -
clone_size: many
v_call: TRBV27
cdr3_aa: CASSFVQGYTEAFF
cdr3_nt: TGTGCCAGCAGTTTCGTGCAGGGATACACTGAAGCTTTCTTT

j_call: TRBJ1-2
d_call: -
clone_size: few
v_call: TRBV6-5
cdr3_aa: CASTDGTYGYTF
cdr3_nt: TGTGCCAGCACCGACGGAACCTATGGCTACACCTTC

j_call: TRBJ2-1
d_call: -
clone_size: -
v_call: TRBV20-1
cdr3_aa: CSARSSTAVYNEQFF
cdr3_nt: TGCAGTGCTAGAAGTTCCACAGCCGTATACAATGAGCAGTTCTTC

j_call: TRBJ1-1
d_call: -
clone_size: many
v_call: TRBV2
cdr3_aa: CASRDLTEMNTEAFF
cdr3_nt: TGTGCCAGCAGGGACCTGACAGAAATGAACACTGAAGCTTTCTTT

j_call: TRBJ2-1
d_call: -
clone_size: many
v_call: TRBV7-2
cdr3_aa: CASSSLSGSNEQFF
cdr3_nt: TGTGCCAGCAGCTCCTTAAGCGGAAGCAATGAGCAGTTCTTC

j_call: TRBJ2-2
d_call: TRBD1
clone_size: -
v_call: TRBV12-3/TRBV12-4
cdr3_aa: CASSPGTGVFVGISGELFF
cdr3_nt: TGTGCCAGCAGTCCCGGGACAGGGGTGTTTGTCGGGATTTCCGGGGAGCTGTTTTTT

j_call: TRBJ2-3
d_call: -
clone_size: few
v_call: TRBV5-1
cdr3_aa: CASSLANTGHTDTQYF
cdr3_nt: TGCGCCAGCAGCTTGGCCAATACGGGACACACAGATACGCAGTATTTT

j_call: TRBJ2-7
d_call: TRBD1
clone_size: -
v_call: TRBV20-1
cdr3_aa: CSARGPGQGNYEQYF
cdr3_nt: TGCAGTGCTAGAGGCCCGGGACAGGGTAACTACGAGCAGTACTTC

j_call: TRBJ2-5
d_call: -
clone_size: -
v_call: TRBV7-2
cdr3_aa: CASSSRRDQETQYF
cdr3_nt: TGTGCCAGCAGCTCGAGACGGGACCAAGAGACCCAGTACTTC

j_call: TRBJ2-7
d_call: TRBD2
clone_size: -
v_call: TRBV4-2
cdr3_aa: CASSQDLPAGGTYEQYF
cdr3_nt: TGTGCCAGCAGCCAAGATCTTCCCGCGGGGGGCACCTACGAGCAGTACTTC

j_call: TRBJ2-7
d_call: -
clone_size: -
v_call: TRBV6-5
cdr3_aa: CASRASGTYEQYF
cdr3_nt: TGTGCCAGCAGAGCTTCTGGGACCTACGAGCAGTACTTC

j_call: TRBJ1-1
d_call: -
clone_size: many
v_call: TRBV3-1
cdr3_aa: CASSQVRSTEAFF
cdr3_nt: TGTGCCAGCAGCCAAGTGAGATCCACTGAAGCTTTCTTT

j_call: TRBJ1-6
d_call: -
clone_size: few
v_call: TRBV12-3/TRBV12-4
cdr3_aa: CASSFLGAGSPLHF
cdr3_nt: TGTGCCAGCAGTTTTTTGGGGGCTGGTTCACCCCTCCACTTT

j_call: TRBJ2-1
d_call: TRBD2
clone_size: -
v_call: TRBV20-1
cdr3_aa: CSVLGTRGDKQFF
cdr3_nt: TGCAGTGTCCTCGGGACTAGGGGGGACAAGCAGTTCTTC

j_call: TRBJ2-5
d_call: TRBD2
clone_size: -
v_call: TRBV11-1
cdr3_aa: CASSFSSGTETQYF
cdr3_nt: TGTGCCAGCAGCTTCTCTAGCGGGACAGAGACCCAGTACTTC

j_call: TRBJ2-1
d_call: TRBD1
clone_size: many
v_call: TRBV5-5
cdr3_aa: CASSDRVGGNEQFF
cdr3_nt: TGTGCCAGCAGCGACAGGGTTGGTGGCAATGAGCAGTTCTTC

j_call: TRBJ1-3
d_call: -
clone_size: many
v_call: TRBV20-1
cdr3_aa: CSASRSPNGNTIYF
cdr3_nt: TGCAGTGCTAGTAGGTCCCCCAACGGGAACACCATATATTTT

j_call: TRBJ2-1
d_call: TRBD1
clone_size: -
v_call: TRBV29-1
cdr3_aa: CSAGTGVDEQFF
cdr3_nt: TGCAGCGCCGGGACAGGGGTTGATGAGCAGTTCTTC

j_call: TRBJ2-7
d_call: -
clone_size: -
v_call: TRBV7-2
cdr3_aa: CASSWGTYGEQYF
cdr3_nt: TGTGCCAGCAGCTGGGGAACCTATGGCGAGCAGTACTTC

j_call: TRBJ1-1
d_call: -
clone_size: many
v_call: TRBV11-2
cdr3_aa: CASSEPGGTEAFF
cdr3_nt: TGTGCCAGCAGCGAGCCGGGTGGCACTGAAGCTTTCTTT

j_call: TRBJ2-1
d_call: TRBD1
clone_size: few
v_call: TRBV24-1
cdr3_aa: CATSDPGQGFDEQFF
cdr3_nt: TGTGCCACCAGTGACCCGGGACAGGGGTTTGATGAGCAGTTCTTC

j_call: TRBJ1-2
d_call: -
clone_size: -
v_call: TRBV27
cdr3_aa: CASSSAWTNYGYTF
cdr3_nt: TGTGCCAGCAGTTCAGCATGGACTAACTATGGCTACACCTTC